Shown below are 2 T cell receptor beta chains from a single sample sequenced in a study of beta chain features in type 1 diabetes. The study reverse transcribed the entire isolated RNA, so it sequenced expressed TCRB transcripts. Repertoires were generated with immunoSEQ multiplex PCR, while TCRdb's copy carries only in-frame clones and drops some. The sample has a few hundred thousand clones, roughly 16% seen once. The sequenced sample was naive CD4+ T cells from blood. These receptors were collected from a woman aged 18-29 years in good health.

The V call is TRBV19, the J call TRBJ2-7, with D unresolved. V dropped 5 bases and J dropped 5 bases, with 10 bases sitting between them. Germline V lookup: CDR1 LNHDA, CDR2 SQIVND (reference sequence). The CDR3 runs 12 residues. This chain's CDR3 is CASSSRADEQYF. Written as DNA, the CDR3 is TGTGCCAGTAGTTCCCGAGCCGACGAGCAGTACTTC.

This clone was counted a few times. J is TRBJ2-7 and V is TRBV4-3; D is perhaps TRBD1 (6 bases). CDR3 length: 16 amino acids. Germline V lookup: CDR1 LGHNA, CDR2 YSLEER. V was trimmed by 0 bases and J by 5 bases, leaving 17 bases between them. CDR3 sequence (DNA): TGCGCCAGCAGCCAAGAGGGCACAGGGAATCCCCACGAGCAGTACTTC. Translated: CASSQEGTGNPHEQYF.